This TCR beta chain was sequenced in a study of monozygotic twins with inflammatory bowel disease. CDR1 is SQVTM, CDR2 ANQGSEA, per germline. The length of the CDR3 is 15 residues. Eight distinct reactions (per sample) were used to make the cDNA. From its re-call of the 5' RACE reads, TCRdb lists each CDR3 protein once, without DNA. This sample's table has 150,000 to 200,000 distinct CDR3 sequences. The chain carries TRBV29-1 and TRBJ2-7. The sample comprised blood. The sequence was collected from a human donor with ulcerative colitis or Crohn's disease, or a healthy co-twin of an affected twin (not recorded which). This chain's CDR3 is CSVESFNEGPHEQYF.